This T cell receptor beta chain was recovered during a study of post-analysis software for immune sequencing data. This clonotype has just a few counts. Its specificity is not known. The trim removed 4 bases at V and 5 bases at J, leaving 12 bases unmatched. Germline-derived CDR1 and CDR2 are SGDLS and YYNGEE. CDR3 size: 16 residues. Unique molecular identifiers tagged the TCR beta cDNA libraries. TCRdb reprocessed the PCR reads with MiXCR, giving one entry per CDR3 protein. The profile shows some 690,000 distinct CDR3 sequences, 55% to 70% of them singletons. Regarding the study as a whole: TRBV segments more frequent in patients than in controls numbered about five and included TRBV5-6, TRBV5-1 and TRBV20-1. Under the F measure, samples that were prepared in one batch clustered strongly together.

The TCR comes from a girl aged 2-10 years with multiple sclerosis. Sequencing was done on a sample of blood. The chain uses TRBV9 and TRBJ2-5; 9 positions agree with TRBD2. CDR3 sequence: CASSSGAGGFQETQYF. CDR3 DNA: TGTGCCAGCAGCTCAGGGGCGGGAGGGTTCCAGGAGACCCAGTACTTC.